Shown below are 17 T cell receptor beta chains from a single sample sequenced in a study of blood T cells in healthy people across ages (dated by TCRdb to between 2014 and 2016). Receptor libraries were prepared by 5' RACE. The reads were generated on an Illumina HiSeq 2500. A second PCR of roughly 7 to 11 cycles was performed with a sample-barcoded 5' primer and a J-beta primer mix. TCRdb applied fastp at Q25 and MiXCR to the public reads, then kept only in-frame beta chains. Each CDR3 protein gets just one entry, which takes the most common genes and DNA from the rows behind it. Counted in this sample were roughly 1,100,000 distinct CDR3 sequences; approximately 26% of them appeared once. The ten largest clones capture around 0.7% of the sample. Another study also made use of these data, one on T cells of mothers and their children.

The specimen was blood. Receptors originate from a girl between 2 and 10 years old in good health.

This clonotype was found a few times. The rearrangement uses TRBV5-1 and TRBJ1-2; 11 bases fit TRBD1. Losses at the gene ends were 4 bases for V and 3 bases for J; bases not matched to a gene: 11. The CDR3 sequence is 17 residues long. The germline CDR1 and CDR2 sequences are SGHRS and YFSETQ. As DNA, the CDR3 is TGCGCCAGCAGCGTTAGTCCGGGACAGGGGGTATACTATGGCTACACCTTC. Protein product: CASSVSPGQGVYYGYTF. Full variable domain (outside the CDR3, taken from reference TRBV5-1 and TRBJ1-2): KAGVTQTPRYLIKTRGQQVTLSCSPISGHRSVSWYQQTPGQGLQFLFEYFSETQRNKGNFPGRFSGRQFSNSRSEMNVSTLELGDSALYLCASSVSPGQGVYYGYTFGSGTRLTVV.

The V gene is TRBV4-1, the J gene TRBJ2-2, with 8 bases fitting TRBD1. V gave up 7 bases and J gave up 3 bases; unmatched junction bases: 1. The CDR3 spans 13 residues. The germline CDR1 and CDR2 sequences are MGHRA and YSYEKL. CDR3 bases: TGCGCCAGCAAGGACAGGGACACCGGGGAGCTGTTTTTT. This translates into CASKDRDTGELFF.

The chain is built from TRBV24-1 and TRBJ2-1, with D possibly TRBD1 on 5 matching bases. Germline-derived CDR1 and CDR2 are KGHDR and SFDVKD. The CDR3 runs 14 residues. Trimming removed 6 bases from V and 8 bases from J, with 16 bases in between. The CDR3 here is CATSRAGPIDEQFF. The CDR3 region has the DNA TGTGCCACCAGTCGTGCAGGGCCCATCGATGAGCAGTTCTTC.

V is TRBV29-1 and J is TRBJ2-5; the D is unclear. The J call could be wrong; TRBJ2-7 is a better fit for the DNA end. Germline V gene sequence: CDR1 SQVTM, CDR2 ANQGSEA. The CDR3 is 13 residues long. In nucleotides, the CDR3 is TGCAGCGTCTGCAGGACGAACACCTACGAGCAGTACTTC. Translation gives CSVCRTNTYEQYF.

The rearrangement joins TRBV29-1 to TRBJ2-3; 7 nucleotides line up with TRBD2. Looked up from germline, CDR1 is SQVTM and CDR2 is ANQGSEA. The CDR3 extends over 15 amino acids. Trimming cost V 4 bases and J 1 base; bases outside gene matches: 8. The DNA for the CDR3 is TGCAGCGTTGGAGGGATAGCGGGCGGCACAGATACGCAGTATTTT. Translation gives CSVGGIAGGTDTQYF.

The J gene is TRBJ2-1, the V gene TRBV20-1; D gene uncertain. The CDR3 runs 11 residues. Germline V lookup: CDR1 DFQATT, CDR2 SNEGSKA (reference sequence). The germline V and J ends were trimmed by 5 bases and 7 bases, with 9 bases remaining between them. The CDR3 sequence: CSAYRTNEQFF. The CDR3 DNA is TGCAGTGCTTACCGTACGAATGAGCAGTTCTTC.

The chain recombines TRBV9 with TRBJ1-1; no clear D. CDR3 size: 14 residues. Trimming took 0 bases from V and 0 from J, leaving 6 bases between them. Germline V lookup: CDR1 SGDLS, CDR2 YYNGEE. The CDR3 DNA sequence: TGTGCCAGCAGCGTAGTTACGGTGAACACTGAAGCTTTCTTT. Protein product: CASSVVTVNTEAFF.

The chain combines TRBV4-1 with TRBJ1-3, with D unclear. The CDR3 extends over 16 amino acids. CDR1 is MGHRA and CDR2 is YSYEKL in the germline V gene. V gave up 0 bases and J gave up 5 bases, with 14 bases separating them. The DNA for the CDR3 is TGCGCCAGCAGCCAAGATCACACGGCGGATCGAAACACCATATATTTT. This sequence encodes CASSQDHTADRNTIYF.

This chain links TRBV9 with TRBJ2-3, with D hard to call. CDR1 and CDR2 (germline): SGDLS, YYNGEE. V was clipped by 1 base and J by 2 bases, with 11 bases between them. The CDR3 consists of 15 residues. The CDR3 nucleotides are TGTGCCAGCAGCGTACAGACAAGTTCCACAGATACGCAGTATTTT. Its translation is CASSVQTSSTDTQYF.

CDR3 region: CASSPGQGFLNTEAFF. CDR3 DNA sequence: TGTGCCAGCAGTCCCGGACAGGGCTTTTTGAACACTGAAGCTTTCTTT. The chain couples TRBV28 to TRBJ1-1, with 8 bases that match TRBD1. The CDR3 runs 16 residues. Germline V gene sequence: CDR1 MDHEN, CDR2 SYDVKM. J was trimmed by 0 bases and V by 5 bases; bases with no gene match: 8.

This clonotype has more than one count but fewer than ten. The chain recombines TRBV7-9 with TRBJ2-1; D might be TRBD1 or TRBD2, each matching 6 bases. V dropped 8 bases and J dropped 1 base, with 15 bases sitting between them. The germline gives CDR1 SEHNR, CDR2 FQNEAQ (reference sequence). The CDR3 length is 15 residues. The CDR3 reads CASPRGQVSYNEQFF. As DNA, the CDR3 is TGTGCCAGCCCCCGGGGGCAGGTTTCCTACAATGAGCAGTTCTTC.

This clonotype was recorded only once. The chain combines TRBV7-8 with TRBJ2-5, with D perhaps TRBD1 (8 bases). V lost 5 bases and J lost 3, with 28 bases in between. Germline-derived CDR1 and CDR2 are SGHVS and FQNEAQ. The CDR3 is made up of 19 amino acids. The CDR3 DNA reads as TGTGCCAGCAGCCGATTGCCAACAACAGGGGGGGATTCAAAAGAGACCCAGTACTTC. Encoded protein: CASSRLPTTGGDSKETQYF.

The rearrangement uses TRBV7-9 and TRBJ1-4, with D unclear. This CDR3 spans 13 amino acids. The V end lost 4 bases, the J end lost 8 bases, and 11 bases lay between the germline ends. Germline CDR1 SEHNR, CDR2 FQNEAQ (reference sequence). The CDR3 coding sequence is TGTGCCAGCAGCTCCCCTCCGCACGAAAAACTGTTTTTT. Encoded protein: CASSSPPHEKLFF.

The CDR3 spells CASSFIASETQYF. For the CDR3, the DNA is TGTGCCAGCAGCTTTATAGCCTCAGAGACCCAGTACTTC. The rearrangement links TRBV13 to TRBJ2-5; D uncertain. Trimming removed 3 bases from V and 4 bases from J, with 9 bases in between. Germline V gene sequence: CDR1 PRHDT, CDR2 FYEKMQ (reference sequence). The CDR3 is 13 amino acids.

CDR3 loop: CASTFRESSDEQFF. The DNA of the CDR3 is TGTGCCAGCACCTTTCGGGAAAGTTCGGATGAGCAGTTCTTC. V is TRBV6-2 or TRBV6-3 and J is TRBJ2-1; maybe TRBD2 (5 bases). Germline V gives CDR1 MNHEY, CDR2 SVGEGT. The V end was cut by 7 bases, the J end by 8 bases, with 18 bases between. The CDR3 consists of 14 residues.

This clonotype was seen a few times. The DNA of the CDR3 is TGTGCCAGCAGCTTAGGCCAACCGTGGGGGCAGTACTTC. Translation gives CASSLGQPWGQYF. The J gene is TRBJ2-7, the V gene TRBV11-2; D call uncertain. Per the germline V gene, CDR1 is SGHAT and CDR2 is FQNNGV. V was trimmed by 1 base and J by 9 bases, leaving 13 bases between them. This CDR3 region has 13 residues.

This chain connects TRBV27 to TRBJ2-1; 8 positions match TRBD1. The V gene's germline CDR1 is MNHEY and CDR2 SMNVEV (reference sequence). The CDR3 is 13 residues long. Germline trimming cut 10 bases from V and 8 bases from J; bases unmatched to any gene: 10. The CDR3 nucleotides read TGTGCCACCTCGGACAGGGCGGTCGATGAGCAGTTCTTC. This gives the protein CATSDRAVDEQFF.